The TCR beta chain described here comes from a study of response to subunit inactivated influenza vaccine (dated by TCRdb to between 2017 and 2018). For the wider study: Deep quantitative profiling of the T cell receptor repertoire was used in the study to follow responses to a trivalent subunit inactivated influenza vaccine. Overall study results and their limits: The authors proposed that each seasonal influenza vaccination may bring in only a limited number of new T cells.

The method was RT-PCR. The sequencer was an Illumina HiSeq 2500. The public reads were reanalyzed by TCRdb: fastp trimming at Q25, MiXCR alignment, in-frame beta chains only. Each record represents a unique CDR3 protein, reported with the most common genes and DNA among its rows. The sample profile shows about 650,000 distinct CDR3 sequences; 15% to 18% of them were found once. The ten top clones hold under 14% of the sample. The germline V gene supplies CDR1 MDHEN and CDR2 SYDVKM. Trimming takes 4 bases off V and 2 bases off J; junction bases not matched to a gene: 15. Inclusive of the bounding cysteine and phenylalanine, the CDR3 is 19 residues long. Only the CDR3 DNA is retained, 57 bases long and in frame from the first base. With respect to this clonotype: Its antigen remains undetermined. Base qualities were left out, and no much larger clone turns up one base away.

The sample here was PBMCs from blood, taken about 11 days after vaccination. The chain links TRBV28 with TRBJ2-3; 10 junctional bases match TRBD1. This sequence originates from a man aged 50 or older who received an inactivated influenza vaccine. Donor details come from another sample of the same person, matched by shared clones. CDR3 reads: CASSSGTKGTGVTTDTQYF. The DNA sequence is as follows: TGTGCCAGCAGTTCCGGCACTAAGGGGACAGGGGTAACCACAGATACGCAGTATTTT. Full variable domain (CDR3 extended with the reference TRBV28 and TRBJ2-3 proteins): DVKVTQSSRYLVKRTGEKVFLECVQDMDHENMFWYRQDPGLGLRLIYFSYDVKMKEKGDIPEGYSVSREKKERFSLILESASTNQTSMYLCASSSGTKGTGVTTDTQYFGPGTRLTVL.